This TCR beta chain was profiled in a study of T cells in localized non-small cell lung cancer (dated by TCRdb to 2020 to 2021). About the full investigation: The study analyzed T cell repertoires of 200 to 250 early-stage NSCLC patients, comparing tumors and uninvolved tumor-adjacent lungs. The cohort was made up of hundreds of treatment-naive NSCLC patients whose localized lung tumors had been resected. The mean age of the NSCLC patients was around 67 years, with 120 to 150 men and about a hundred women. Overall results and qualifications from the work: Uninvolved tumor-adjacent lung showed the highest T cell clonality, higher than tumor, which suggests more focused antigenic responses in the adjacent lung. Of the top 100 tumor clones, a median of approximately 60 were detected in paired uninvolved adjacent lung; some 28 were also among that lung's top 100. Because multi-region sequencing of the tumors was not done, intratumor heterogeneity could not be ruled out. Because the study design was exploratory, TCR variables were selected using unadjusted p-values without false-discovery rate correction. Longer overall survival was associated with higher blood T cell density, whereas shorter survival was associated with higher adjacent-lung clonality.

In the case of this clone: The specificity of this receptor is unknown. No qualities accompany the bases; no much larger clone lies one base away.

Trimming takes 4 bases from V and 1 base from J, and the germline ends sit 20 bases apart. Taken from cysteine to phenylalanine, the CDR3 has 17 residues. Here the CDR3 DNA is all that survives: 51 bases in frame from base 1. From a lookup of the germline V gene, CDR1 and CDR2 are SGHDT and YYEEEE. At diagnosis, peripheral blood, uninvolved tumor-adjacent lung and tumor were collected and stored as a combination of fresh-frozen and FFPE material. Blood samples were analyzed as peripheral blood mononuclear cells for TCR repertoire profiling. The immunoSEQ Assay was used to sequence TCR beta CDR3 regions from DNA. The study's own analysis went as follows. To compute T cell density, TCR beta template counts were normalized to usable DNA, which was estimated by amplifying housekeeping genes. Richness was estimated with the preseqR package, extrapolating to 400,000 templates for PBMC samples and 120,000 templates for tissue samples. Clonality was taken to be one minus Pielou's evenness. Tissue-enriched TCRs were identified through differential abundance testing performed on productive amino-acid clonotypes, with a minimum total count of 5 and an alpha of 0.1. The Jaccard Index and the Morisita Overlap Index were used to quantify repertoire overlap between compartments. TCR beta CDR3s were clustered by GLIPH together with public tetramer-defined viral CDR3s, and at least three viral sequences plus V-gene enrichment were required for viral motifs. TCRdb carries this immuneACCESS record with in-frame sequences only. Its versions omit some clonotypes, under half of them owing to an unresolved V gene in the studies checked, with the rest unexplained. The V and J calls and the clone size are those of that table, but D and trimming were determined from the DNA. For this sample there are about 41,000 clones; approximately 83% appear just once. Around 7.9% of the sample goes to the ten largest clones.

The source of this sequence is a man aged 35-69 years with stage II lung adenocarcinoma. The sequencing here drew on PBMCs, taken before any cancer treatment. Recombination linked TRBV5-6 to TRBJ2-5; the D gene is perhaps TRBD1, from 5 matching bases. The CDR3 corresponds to CASSLVAWGRPQETQYF. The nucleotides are TGTGCCAGCAGCCTGGTTGCATGGGGCAGGCCCCAAGAGACCCAGTACTTC.